A selection of T cell receptor beta chains follows, all from one sample in a study of blood T cell repertoires in COVID-19. Profiled with immunoSEQ multiplex PCR; TCRdb holds only in-frame clones, not every one. Altogether just under 65,000 clones are present, 82% being singletons, with the ten largest covering roughly two fifths. The source material was peripheral blood. Receptor source: a human donor in a cohort sampled during active COVID-19. Both conserved end residues are part of each CDR3. Each record gives: J gene, clone size, V gene, D gene, CDR3 protein, CDR3 DNA. D genes are given only for firm matches. Where a row states a size, it is once, few, many or the class of an expanded clone; other rows omit it.

TRBJ1-6 | - | TRBV27 | TRBD1 | CASSLIAGQGAGSYNSPLHF | TGTGCCAGCAGCCTTATCGCTGGGCAGGGGGCAGGGTCCTATAATTCACCCCTCCACTTT
TRBJ2-2 | - | TRBV11-1 | - | CASSYREWTGELFF | TGTGCCAGCAGCTACAGGGAATGGACCGGGGAGCTGTTTTTT
TRBJ1-2 | - | TRBV3-1/TRBV3-2 | TRBD1 | CASSEATGGGYTF | TGTGCCAGCAGCGAAGCGACAGGGGGAGGCTACACCTTC
TRBJ2-3 | - | TRBV7-9 | - | CASSFTGMSTDTQYF | TGTGCCAGCAGCTTTACAGGGATGAGCACAGATACGCAGTATTTT
TRBJ2-7 | - | TRBV28 | - | CASTKRRDEQYF | TGTGCCAGCACCAAAAGGCGGGACGAGCAGTACTTC
TRBJ2-3 | - | TRBV12-3/TRBV12-4 | TRBD1 | CASRQGATDTQYF | TGTGCCAGCAGGCAGGGGGCGACAGATACGCAGTATTTT
TRBJ1-2 | - | TRBV6-6 | TRBD1 | CASSRAGQGYGYTF | TGTGCCAGCAGCCGAGCCGGACAGGGGTACGGCTACACCTTC
TRBJ1-3 | - | TRBV6-1 | TRBD1 | CASSVPGQGFSGNTIYF | TGTGCCAGCAGTGTTCCGGGACAGGGTTTCTCTGGAAACACCATATATTTT
TRBJ1-5 | - | TRBV19 | TRBD1 | CASSHDRQGNMIVSNQPQHF | TGTGCCAGTAGTCACGATAGACAGGGGAACATGATAGTGAGCAATCAGCCCCAGCATTTT
TRBJ1-5 | - | TRBV15 | - | CATSRDGGNQPQHF | TGTGCCACCAGCAGAGATGGAGGGAATCAGCCCCAGCATTTT
TRBJ2-3 | - | TRBV11-1 | - | CASSLARLADTQYF | TGTGCCAGCAGCTTAGCGAGGTTGGCGGATACGCAGTATTTT
TRBJ1-3 | - | TRBV6-5 | - | CASSYSGTHSGNTIYF | TGTGCCAGCAGTTACTCGGGCACACACTCTGGAAACACCATATATTTT
TRBJ1-6 | - | TRBV4-2 | TRBD1 | CASSQSPGQGTYNSPLHF | TGTGCCAGCAGCCAATCTCCGGGACAGGGAACCTATAATTCACCCCTCCACTTT
TRBJ2-1 | few | TRBV7-2 | - | CASSPGGLGRDEQFF | TGTGCCAGCAGCCCTGGAGGGCTAGGGAGAGATGAGCAGTTCTTC
TRBJ2-1 | once | TRBV7-2 | - | CASSLSGGVGLVEQFF | TGTGCCAGCAGCTTATCAGGCGGGGTGGGGTTGGTTGAGCAGTTCTTC
TRBJ2-3 | - | TRBV4-2 | TRBD2 | CASSRAGGVSDTQYF | TGTGCCAGCAGTCGAGCGGGGGGCGTCTCAGATACGCAGTATTTT
TRBJ1-5 | - | TRBV19 | - | CASSHQYQPQHF | TGTGCCAGTAGTCACCAGTATCAGCCCCAGCATTTT
TRBJ2-7 | - | TRBV6-1 | - | CASSEDAFGYEQYF | TGTGCCAGCAGTGAAGATGCATTCGGTTACGAGCAGTACTTC
TRBJ1-2 | once | TRBV5-4 | - | CASSSESGAGYTF | TGTGCCAGCAGCTCAGAATCAGGGGCTGGCTACACCTTC
TRBJ2-6 | - | TRBV5-1 | TRBD2 | CASTLGGGSLGANVLTF | TGCGCCAGCACCCTCGGCGGGGGATCGCTTGGGGCCAACGTCCTGACTTTC
TRBJ2-3 | - | TRBV5-4 | - | CASSRTGHRTDTQYF | TGTGCCAGCAGCCGGACGGGACACCGCACAGATACGCAGTATTTT
TRBJ2-1 | - | TRBV5-1 | - | CASSLSSGVNEQFF | TGCGCCAGCAGCTTGTCTTCCGGGGTCAATGAGCAGTTCTTC
TRBJ1-6 | - | TRBV11-2 | TRBD1 | CASSSSGQGWSPLHF | TGTGCCAGCAGCTCCTCGGGACAGGGGTGGTCACCCCTCCACTTT